This T cell receptor (beta chain) was captured in a study of OX40 agonist ivuxolimab in advanced cancers. Germline loops: CDR1 MNHNY, CDR2 SVGAGI (reference sequence). The CDR3 loop spans 14 amino acids. Trimming cost V 5 bases and J 2 bases, with 11 bases left between them. Using immunoSEQ multiplex PCR, the repertoire was profiled, and TCRdb retains in-frame clones only, with some absent. This table has approximately 74,000 clones, 85% to 95% appearing once. This clone has only a few counts. This TCR was recovered from an adult with an advanced solid tumor such as melanoma, head and neck, liver or kidney cancer. This specimen consisted of CD4+ or CD8+ T cells sorted from blood, obtained in a trial of the OX40 agonist ivuxolimab. The chain combines TRBV6-6 with TRBJ2-3; D is undetermined. Written as DNA, the CDR3 is TGTGCCAGCAGTGGCATCCTACTCACAGATACGCAGTATTTT. Its translation is CASSGILLTDTQYF.